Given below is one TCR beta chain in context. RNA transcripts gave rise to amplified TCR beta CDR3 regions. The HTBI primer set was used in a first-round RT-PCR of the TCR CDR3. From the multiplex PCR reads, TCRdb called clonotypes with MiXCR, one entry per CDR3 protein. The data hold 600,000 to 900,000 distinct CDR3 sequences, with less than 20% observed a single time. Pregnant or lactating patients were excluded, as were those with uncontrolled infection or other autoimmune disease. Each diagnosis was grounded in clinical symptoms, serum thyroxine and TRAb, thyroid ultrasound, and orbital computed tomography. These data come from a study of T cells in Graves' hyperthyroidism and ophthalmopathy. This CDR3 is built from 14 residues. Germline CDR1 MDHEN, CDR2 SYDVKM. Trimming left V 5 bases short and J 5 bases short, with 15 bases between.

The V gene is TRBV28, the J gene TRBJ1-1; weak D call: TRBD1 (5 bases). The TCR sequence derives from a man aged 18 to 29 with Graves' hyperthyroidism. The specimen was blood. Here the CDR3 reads CASSIAGRETEAFF. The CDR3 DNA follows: TGTGCCAGCAGTATCGCAGGGAGGGAAACTGAAGCTTTCTTT.